This paragraph reports one T cell receptor beta chain. The V gene's germline CDR1 is SGHVS and CDR2 FQNEAQ. The CDR3 extends over 15 amino acids. V gave up 1 base and J gave up 4 bases; unmatched junction bases: 4. The sample comes from a study of blood T cell repertoires in COVID-19. Across the whole study: Sites across the United States, Italy and Spain contributed samples from acute and convalescent COVID-19. Sample material is recorded as cDNA or gDNA derived from T cells, B-cell-depleted T cells, or PBMCs.

Original processing methods: How many nucleated cells were present was estimated from reference gene primer amplification. Profiling relied on immunoSEQ multiplex PCR, and the TCRdb table lists in-frame clones only, not all of them. V and J calls plus clone size are reproduced from that table; the DNA served to infer D and trimming. Seen here are around 220,000 clones, around four fifths observed once, and the top ten hold nearly 20%. This rearrangement joins TRBV7-8 to TRBJ2-1; 7 nucleotides agree with TRBD1. Sequenced sample: peripheral blood. This receptor was taken from a man between 25 and 39 years old with active or convalescent COVID-19. CDR3 region: CASSLVGTEYNEQFF. In DNA, the CDR3 is TGTGCCAGCAGCTTAGTAGGGACAGAATACAATGAGCAGTTCTTC.